A selection of T cell receptor beta chains follows, all from one sample in a study of regulatory T cells in long-lasting Graves disease. TCRdb reprocessed the multiplex PCR reads via MiXCR and lists one record per CDR3 protein. The sample holds 310,000 or so distinct CDR3 sequences, 22% seen once. The input for sequencing was peripheral blood mononuclear cells (PBMCs), taken when the disease was refractory, from a patient treated with antithyroid drugs. These receptors all come from a female donor with Graves disease. Both conserved end residues are part of each CDR3. The order of the fields is CDR3 DNA, CDR3 protein, V gene, D gene, clone size, J gene. A D gene is named only where the DNA matches it firmly. Expanded clones get a size class; other rows say once, few or many, or leave the size out.

CDR3nt: TGTGCCAGCAGTTATGGGAGGTTAAGCGAGCAGTACTTC
CDR3aa: CASSYGRLSEQYF
v_gene: TRBV27
d_gene: NA
abundance: NA
j_gene: TRBJ2-7

CDR3nt: TGCAGTGCGAGAGCGGGAGGGTACCAAGAGACCCAGTACTTC
CDR3aa: CSARAGGYQETQYF
v_gene: TRBV20-1
d_gene: TRBD2
abundance: NA
j_gene: TRBJ2-5

CDR3nt: TGCAGTGCTAGAGATCGGATCAGGTCGTATGGCTACACCTTC
CDR3aa: CSARDRIRSYGYTF
v_gene: TRBV20-1
d_gene: NA
abundance: many
j_gene: TRBJ1-2

CDR3nt: TGTGCCAGCAGCTTAAACCTTTACAATGAGCAGTTCTTC
CDR3aa: CASSLNLYNEQFF
v_gene: TRBV11-3
d_gene: NA
abundance: NA
j_gene: TRBJ2-1

CDR3nt: TGTGCCAGCGCTTTGGCGGGTACCTGGGACGAGCAGTACTTC
CDR3aa: CASALAGTWDEQYF
v_gene: TRBV2
d_gene: NA
abundance: many
j_gene: TRBJ2-7

CDR3nt: TGTGCCTGGAGTGTAGGGGAGACCCAGTACTTC
CDR3aa: CAWSVGETQYF
v_gene: TRBV30
d_gene: NA
abundance: NA
j_gene: TRBJ2-5

CDR3nt: TGTGCCAGCAGCTTAATAGGGGCTTGGCAGCCCCAGCATTTT
CDR3aa: CASSLIGAWQPQHF
v_gene: TRBV7-9
d_gene: NA
abundance: NA
j_gene: TRBJ1-5

CDR3nt: TGTGCCAGCACCTCACTCCCGGGCACCCTGGTACAGCCCCAGCATTTT
CDR3aa: CASTSLPGTLVQPQHF
v_gene: TRBV6-1
d_gene: NA
abundance: few
j_gene: TRBJ1-5

CDR3nt: TGTGCCAGCAGCGGAGTGAAACGGGGCGTGGGTAATGAAAAACTGTTTTTT
CDR3aa: CASSGVKRGVGNEKLFF
v_gene: TRBV14
d_gene: NA
abundance: NA
j_gene: TRBJ1-4

CDR3nt: TGCGCCAGCAGTTCGGACTACCAACAAGAGACCCAGTACTTC
CDR3aa: CASSSDYQQETQYF
v_gene: TRBV5-1
d_gene: NA
abundance: NA
j_gene: TRBJ2-5

CDR3nt: TGTGCCAGCAGTCTACAGGAGTACACTGAAGCTTTCTTT
CDR3aa: CASSLQEYTEAFF
v_gene: TRBV6-1
d_gene: NA
abundance: NA
j_gene: TRBJ1-1

CDR3nt: TGCAGTGCTAGAGATTATGGTGTCTTTACGCAGTATTTT
CDR3aa: CSARDYGVFTQYF
v_gene: TRBV20-1
d_gene: NA
abundance: NA
j_gene: TRBJ2-3

CDR3nt: TGCGCCAGCAGTGAGCGGGGGAGCGAGCAGTACTTC
CDR3aa: CASSERGSEQYF
v_gene: TRBV10-2
d_gene: NA
abundance: NA
j_gene: TRBJ2-7

CDR3nt: TGTGCCAGCAGTGTTAGACTAGCGGGAGTCACCTACGAGCAGTACTTC
CDR3aa: CASSVRLAGVTYEQYF
v_gene: TRBV6-1
d_gene: TRBD2
abundance: NA
j_gene: TRBJ2-7

CDR3nt: TGTGCCACTCTGCTCTCAGGTCAGCCCCAGCATTTT
CDR3aa: CATLLSGQPQHF
v_gene: TRBV28
d_gene: NA
abundance: NA
j_gene: TRBJ1-5

CDR3nt: TGTGCCAGCAGTTCGGAAATCGGCAATCAGCCCCAGCATTTT
CDR3aa: CASSSEIGNQPQHF
v_gene: TRBV12-3/TRBV12-4
d_gene: NA
abundance: many
j_gene: TRBJ1-5

CDR3nt: TGTGCCACCAGCACGACGCAGGGCCTGAACACTGAAGCTTTCTTT
CDR3aa: CATSTTQGLNTEAFF
v_gene: TRBV15
d_gene: NA
abundance: NA
j_gene: TRBJ1-1

CDR3nt: TGTGCCAGTAAGACCCAGGAGGGGGGGTTGAACACTGAAGCTTTCTTT
CDR3aa: CASKTQEGGLNTEAFF
v_gene: TRBV19
d_gene: NA
abundance: few
j_gene: TRBJ1-1

CDR3nt: TGTGCCAGCAGCCGACTAGCTTGGGAGCAGTTCTTC
CDR3aa: CASSRLAWEQFF
v_gene: TRBV6-2/TRBV6-3
d_gene: TRBD2
abundance: NA
j_gene: TRBJ2-1